This T cell receptor beta chain appears in the sequencing data of a study of CD8+CD57+ T cells in acquired aplastic anemia. Turning to the study itself: CD4+ and CD8+ cells, once sorted, gave DNA averaging about 3 ug. Notes on the study in general: CD8+ Simpson's diversity showed no significant patient-control difference.

Genomic DNA constituted the template upon which TCR beta VDJ and CDR3 profiling was performed. TCRdb redid the calling of the reads with MiXCR, one entry per CDR3 protein. The data hold around 170,000 distinct CDR3 sequences, with 40% to 50% observed a single time. Selection for sequencing was limited to patients who had shown CD8+CD57+ cell expansion by flow cytometry. Severe acquired aplastic anemia was present in every patient. Patients were therapy-naive when their blood was sampled. This CDR3 has 14 amino acids. Trimming took off 4 bases at V and 7 bases at J, with 14 bases between the two ends. CDR1 and CDR2 (germline): KGHDR, SFDVKD. Points on this clonotype: The antigen remains unidentified.

The J gene is TRBJ2-3, the V gene TRBV24-1; D gene uncertain. The receptor was derived from a human donor with aplastic anemia. Specimen: sorted CD4+, CD8+, or CD8+CD57+ T cells (not recorded which) from PBMCs. The CDR3 nucleotides are TGTGCCACCAGTGACCCTGGACGCCCAAATACGCAGTATTTT. The encoded protein is CATSDPGRPNTQYF.